The present entry profiles one T cell receptor (beta chain) with its context. Its antigen remains unidentified. The data stem from a study of CXCR3-negative and CXCR3-positive naive CD8 T cells. Turning to the study itself: Cumulative TRB read yield was roughly 140 million, averaging about 1.5 +/- 0.3 million per library.

Naive cells were sorted as CD45RO-, CCR7+, CD27+ and CD95-. The method, 5' RACE with UMI labels, was used to prepare the TRB cDNA libraries. Each CDR3 protein gets one entry in TCRdb, which reprocessed the 5' RACE reads and gives no DNA. Reported are about 130,000 distinct CDR3 sequences; the ten largest clones contain under 0.5%. CDR3 length equals 15 residues. Germline values: CDR1 SNHLY, CDR2 FYNNEI. Study conclusions and caveats: When CXCR3-positive naive cells were set against CXCR3-negative naive cells, the former had more hydrophobic TRB CDR3s.

Sequencing input: naive CXCR3- CD8+ T cells from blood. Subset meaning: CD45RO-CCR7+CD27+CD95- naive CD8+ T cells lacking CXCR3 (TNR3-). The sequence derives from a human donor in good health. Some clones in this sample may be carry-over from other donors' samples. The V and J genes are TRBV2 and TRBJ2-3; TCRdb indicates TRBD2, and absent DNA this call remains unverified. The CDR3 is CASSGTSGPTDTQYF.